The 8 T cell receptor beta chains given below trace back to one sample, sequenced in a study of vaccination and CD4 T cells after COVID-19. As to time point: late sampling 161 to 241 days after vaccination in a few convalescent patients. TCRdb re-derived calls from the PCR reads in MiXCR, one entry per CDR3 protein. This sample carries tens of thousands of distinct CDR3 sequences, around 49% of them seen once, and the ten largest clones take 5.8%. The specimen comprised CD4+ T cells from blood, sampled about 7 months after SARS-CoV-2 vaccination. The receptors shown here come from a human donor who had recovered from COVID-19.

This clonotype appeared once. CDR3: CSVVRTLPYGYTF. The CDR3 DNA follows: TGCAGCGTTGTGAGGACTCTACCCTATGGCTACACCTTC. This chain uses TRBV29-1 with TRBJ1-2; D not certain. In germline, CDR1 is SQVTM, CDR2 ANQGSEA. Deletions cut 4 bases from V and 4 bases from J, with 13 bases between. CDR3 length: 13 amino acids.

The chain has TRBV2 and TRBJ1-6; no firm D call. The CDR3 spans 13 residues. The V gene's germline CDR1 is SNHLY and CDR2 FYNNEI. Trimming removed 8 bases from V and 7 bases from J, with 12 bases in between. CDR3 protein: CASHPTANSPLHF. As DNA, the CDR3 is TGTGCCAGCCACCCGACGGCAAATTCACCCCTCCACTTT.

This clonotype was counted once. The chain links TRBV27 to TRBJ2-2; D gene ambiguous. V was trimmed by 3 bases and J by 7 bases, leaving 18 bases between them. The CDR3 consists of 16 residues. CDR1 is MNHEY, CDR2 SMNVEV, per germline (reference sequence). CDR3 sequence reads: CASSFLGPQGIGELFF. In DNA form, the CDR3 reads TGTGCCAGCAGTTTTCTCGGACCTCAAGGCATCGGGGAGCTGTTTTTT.

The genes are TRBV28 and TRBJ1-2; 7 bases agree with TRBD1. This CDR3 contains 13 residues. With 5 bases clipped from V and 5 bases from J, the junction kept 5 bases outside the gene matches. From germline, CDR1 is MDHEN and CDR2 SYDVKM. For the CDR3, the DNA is TGTGCCAGCAGTCCAGGGGGGTGGTATGGCTACACCTTC. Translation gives CASSPGGWYGYTF.

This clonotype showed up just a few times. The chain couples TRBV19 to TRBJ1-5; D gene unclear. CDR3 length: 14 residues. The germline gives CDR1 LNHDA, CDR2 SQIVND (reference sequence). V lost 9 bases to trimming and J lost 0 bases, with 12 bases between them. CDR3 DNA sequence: TGTGCCAGCAGAGGGAGAGGTAGCAATCAGCCCCAGCATTTT. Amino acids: CASRGRGSNQPQHF.

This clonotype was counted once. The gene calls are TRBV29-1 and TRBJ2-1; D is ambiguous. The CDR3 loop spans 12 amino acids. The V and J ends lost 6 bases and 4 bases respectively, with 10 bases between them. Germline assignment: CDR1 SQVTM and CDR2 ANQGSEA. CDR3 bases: TGCAGCGTCGACCCGACATACAATGAGCAGTTCTTC. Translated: CSVDPTYNEQFF.

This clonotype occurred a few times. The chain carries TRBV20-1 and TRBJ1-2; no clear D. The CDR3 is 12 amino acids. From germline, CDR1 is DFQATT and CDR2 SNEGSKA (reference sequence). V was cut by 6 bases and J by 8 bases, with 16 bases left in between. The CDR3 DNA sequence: TGCAGTGCGTGGACGGGGTTCGGCGGCTACACCTTC. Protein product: CSAWTGFGGYTF.

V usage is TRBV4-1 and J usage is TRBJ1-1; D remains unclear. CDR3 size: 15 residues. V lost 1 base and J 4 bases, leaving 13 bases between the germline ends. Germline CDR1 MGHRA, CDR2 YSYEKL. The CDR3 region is CASSQGEGLGTEAFF. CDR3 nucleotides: TGCGCCAGCAGCCAAGGTGAGGGTCTAGGCACTGAAGCTTTCTTT.